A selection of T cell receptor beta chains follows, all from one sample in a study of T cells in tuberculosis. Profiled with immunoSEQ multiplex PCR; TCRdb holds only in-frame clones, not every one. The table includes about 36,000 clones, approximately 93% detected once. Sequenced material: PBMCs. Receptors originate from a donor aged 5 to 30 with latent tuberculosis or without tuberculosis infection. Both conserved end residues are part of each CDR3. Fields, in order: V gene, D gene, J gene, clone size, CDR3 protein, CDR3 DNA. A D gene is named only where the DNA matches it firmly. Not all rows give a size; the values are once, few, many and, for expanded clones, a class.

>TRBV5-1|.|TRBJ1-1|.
CASRRTVNTEAFF
TGCGCCAGCAGAAGGACAGTGAACACTGAAGCTTTCTTT
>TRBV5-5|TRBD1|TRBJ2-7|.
CASSRTDLDRGYEQYF
TGTGCCAGCAGCCGAACGGATCTAGACAGGGGGTACGAGCAGTACTTC
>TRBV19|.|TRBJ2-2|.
CASTLAGQNTGELFF
TGTGCCAGTACCCTGGCAGGGCAGAACACCGGGGAGCTGTTTTTT
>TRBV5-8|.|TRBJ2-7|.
CASSPLGGGVVSYEQYF
TGTGCCAGCAGCCCTTTGGGAGGAGGGGTAGTATCCTACGAGCAGTACTTC
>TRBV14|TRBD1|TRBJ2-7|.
CASNKGAHDMYEQYF
TGTGCCAGCAACAAGGGGGCGCATGATATGTACGAGCAGTACTTC
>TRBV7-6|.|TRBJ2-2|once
CASSPERGFGELFF
TGTGCCAGCAGCCCTGAAAGGGGCTTCGGGGAGCTGTTTTTT
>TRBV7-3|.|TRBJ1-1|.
CASSSDSDTEAFF
TGTGCCAGCAGCTCCGACAGTGACACTGAAGCTTTCTTT
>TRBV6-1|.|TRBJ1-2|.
CASRGGYGYTF
TGTGCCAGCAGGGGCGGGTATGGCTACACCTTC
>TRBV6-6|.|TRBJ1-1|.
CASSYGGEITEAFF
TGTGCCAGCAGTTATGGGGGGGAGATCACTGAAGCTTTCTTT
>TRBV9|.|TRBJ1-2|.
CASSTPRKRQAGGYTF
TGTGCCAGCAGCACCCCCCGAAAAAGACAGGCGGGCGGCTACACCTTC
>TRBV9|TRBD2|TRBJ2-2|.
CASSVSSGAGELFF
TGTGCCAGCAGCGTTTCTAGCGGGGCTGGGGAGCTGTTTTTT
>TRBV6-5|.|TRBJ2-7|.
CASSFLREPGEQYF
TGTGCCAGCAGTTTCCTCCGGGAGCCCGGCGAGCAGTACTTC
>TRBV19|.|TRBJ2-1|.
CASSIGAYSYNEQFF
TGTGCCAGTAGTATTGGGGCATACTCCTACAATGAGCAGTTCTTC
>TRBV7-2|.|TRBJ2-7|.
CASSLTGNEQYF
TGTGCCAGCAGCTTAACCGGGAACGAGCAGTACTTC
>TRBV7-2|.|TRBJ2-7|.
CASRPFGGSSYEQYF
TGTGCCAGCAGGCCCTTTGGGGGGAGCTCCTACGAGCAGTACTTC
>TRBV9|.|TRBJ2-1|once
CASSVVGGGTNEQFF
TGTGCCAGCAGCGTAGTGGGGGGGGGCACGAATGAGCAGTTCTTC
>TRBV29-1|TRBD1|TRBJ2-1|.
CSVSTGQGALTVF
TGCAGCGTTTCTACGGGACAGGGGGCTTTAACGGTCTTC
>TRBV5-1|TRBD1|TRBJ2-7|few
CASSLAPRTGNEQYF
TGCGCCAGCAGCTTGGCACCCCGGACAGGGAACGAGCAGTACTTC
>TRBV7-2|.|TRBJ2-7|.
CASSLLGLYEQYF
TGTGCCAGCAGCTTATTGGGCCTCTACGAGCAGTACTTC
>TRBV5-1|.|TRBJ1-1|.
CASSRPPGAEAFF
TGCGCCAGCAGTCGGCCCCCGGGGGCTGAAGCTTTCTTT
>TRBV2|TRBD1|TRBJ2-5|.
CASNRGAMSAETQYF
TGTGCCAGCAACAGGGGCGCTATGTCAGCGGAGACCCAGTACTTC
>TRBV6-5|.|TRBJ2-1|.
CASRFEQGRNEQFF
TGTGCCAGCAGGTTTGAACAGGGTCGGAATGAGCAGTTCTTC
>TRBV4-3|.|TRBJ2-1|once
CASSQDTGNEQFF
TGCGCCAGCAGCCAAGATACGGGGAATGAGCAGTTCTTC
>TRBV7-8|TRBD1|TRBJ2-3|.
CASTIGKGARTDTQYF
TGTGCCAGCACCATTGGGAAGGGGGCTCGCACAGATACGCAGTATTTT
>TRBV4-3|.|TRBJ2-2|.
CASSQDLISGGGGELFF
TGCGCCAGCAGCCAAGACCTAATCAGTGGGGGAGGCGGGGAGCTGTTTTTT
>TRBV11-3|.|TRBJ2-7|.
CASSFGGTYEQYF
TGTGCCAGCAGCTTCGGCGGCACCTACGAGCAGTACTTC
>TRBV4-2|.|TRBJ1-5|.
CASSPNGVQPQHF
TGTGCCAGCAGCCCCAACGGGGTTCAGCCCCAGCATTTT
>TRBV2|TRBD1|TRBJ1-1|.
CASTRDRVTEAFF
TGTGCCAGCACCCGGGACAGGGTCACTGAAGCTTTCTTT
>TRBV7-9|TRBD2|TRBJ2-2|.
CASSPGRLAGASNTGELFF
TGTGCCAGCAGCCCTGGAAGACTAGCGGGGGCCTCGAACACCGGGGAGCTGTTTTTT
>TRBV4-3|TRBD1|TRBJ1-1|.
CASSPGTVHTEAFF
TGCGCCAGCAGCCCGGGGACAGTCCACACTGAAGCTTTCTTT
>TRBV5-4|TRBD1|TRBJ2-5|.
CASSAPGQDYETQYF
TGTGCCAGCAGCGCCCCGGGACAGGACTACGAGACCCAGTACTTC
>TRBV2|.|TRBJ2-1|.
CASTGRLADEQFF
TGTGCCAGCACCGGAAGGTTAGCCGATGAGCAGTTCTTC
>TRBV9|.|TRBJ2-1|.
CASSVGFPSSYNEQFF
TGTGCCAGCAGCGTGGGCTTTCCGAGCTCCTACAATGAGCAGTTCTTC
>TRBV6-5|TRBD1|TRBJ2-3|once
CASTPGQGTDTQYF
TGTGCCAGCACTCCGGGACAGGGCACAGATACGCAGTATTTT
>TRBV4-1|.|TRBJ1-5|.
CASSQDPGGGNQPQHF
TGCGCCAGCAGCCAAGATCCCGGGGGTGGGAATCAGCCCCAGCATTTT
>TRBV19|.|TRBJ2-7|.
CASSIGQGSYEQYF
TGTGCCAGTAGTATTGGGCAGGGCTCCTACGAGCAGTACTTC
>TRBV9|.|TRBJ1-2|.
CASTPMDRSYGYTF
TGTGCCAGCACCCCCATGGACAGATCCTATGGCTACACCTTC
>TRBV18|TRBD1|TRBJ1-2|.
CASSLTNPGQGAHLYGYTF
TGTGCCAGCTCACTGACTAACCCGGGACAGGGGGCCCACCTCTATGGCTACACCTTC
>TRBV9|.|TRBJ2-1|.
CASSPGGRNYNEQFF
TGTGCCAGCAGCCCCGGGGGGCGAAACTACAATGAGCAGTTCTTC
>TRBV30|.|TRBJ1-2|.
CAWSSTFNSGGYTF
TGTGCCTGGAGTTCGACGTTCAACTCAGGTGGCTACACCTTC
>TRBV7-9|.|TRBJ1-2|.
CASSLVRALSGYTF
TGTGCCAGCAGCTTAGTCAGGGCCCTAAGTGGCTACACCTTC
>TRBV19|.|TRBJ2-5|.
CASSFEDNPVATQYF
TGTGCCAGTAGTTTCGAGGACAATCCCGTCGCGACCCAGTACTTC
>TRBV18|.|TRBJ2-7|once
CASSSPRTEQYF
TGTGCCAGCTCCTCCCCCCGGACAGAGCAGTACTTC
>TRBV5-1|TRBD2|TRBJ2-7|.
CASSQLAGGLSSYEQYF
TGCGCCAGCAGCCAACTAGCGGGGGGTTTGAGCTCCTACGAGCAGTACTTC
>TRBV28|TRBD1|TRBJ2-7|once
CASSWLGTGGRYEQYF
TGTGCCAGCAGTTGGCTCGGGACAGGGGGCCGCTACGAGCAGTACTTC
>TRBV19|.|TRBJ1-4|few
CASSIEALTQEKLFF
TGTGCCAGTAGTATTGAAGCTCTAACCCAAGAAAAACTGTTTTTT
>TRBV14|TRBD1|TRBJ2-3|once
CASSQWQGAADTQYF
TGTGCCAGCAGCCAATGGCAGGGGGCGGCAGATACGCAGTATTTT
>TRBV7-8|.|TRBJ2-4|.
CASSLVAAKNIQYF
TGTGCCAGCAGCTTAGTGGCAGCCAAAAACATTCAGTACTTC
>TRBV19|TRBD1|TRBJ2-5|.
CASTDPGTGGTQYF
TGTGCCAGTACCGACCCTGGGACAGGGGGGACCCAGTACTTC
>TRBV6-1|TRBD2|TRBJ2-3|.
CASNRREGLGQYF
TGTGCCAGCAATCGACGGGAGGGGCTGGGGCAGTATTTT
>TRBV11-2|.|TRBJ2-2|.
CASSLVEFGELFF
TGTGCCAGCAGCTTAGTGGAGTTCGGGGAGCTGTTTTTT
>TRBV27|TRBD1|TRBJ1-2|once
CASSLHAGDRAGYGYTF
TGTGCCAGCAGTCTCCACGCCGGGGACAGGGCCGGCTATGGCTACACCTTC
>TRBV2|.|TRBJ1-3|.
CASTATPPGGNTIYF
TGTGCCAGCACAGCTACCCCACCAGGTGGAAACACCATATATTTT
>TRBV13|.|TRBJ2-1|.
CASSPGERLHNEQFF
TGTGCCAGCAGCCCCGGGGAGCGCCTTCACAATGAGCAGTTCTTC
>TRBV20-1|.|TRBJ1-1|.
CSVLVNTEAFF
TGCAGTGTCTTAGTGAACACTGAAGCTTTCTTT